The entry below describes one TCR beta chain. The repertoire was sequenced with immunoSEQ multiplex PCR; TCRdb's copy has only in-frame clones and lacks some. The table lists about 110,000 clones, about four fifths of them singletons. This entry is derived from a study of T cell responses to AZD1222 COVID-19 vaccine. The source of this sequence is an adult in good health. The sample in question was peripheral blood, obtained on day 0 of AZD1222 vaccination.

The CDR3 bases are TGTGCCAGCAGTTTAGGACAGACCGGGGAGCTGTTTTTT. It specifies CASSLGQTGELFF. J is TRBJ2-2 and V is TRBV12-3 or TRBV12-4; a weak D match, TRBD1 (5 bases). V gave up 1 base and J gave up 5 bases, with 5 bases separating them. The CDR3 contains 13 residues.